Sequencing of this TCR beta chain was carried out in a study of read filtering for tumor transcriptome and immune sequencing. Study background: TCR-mapped reads were about 3.5 to 10.27 million with IR-seq versus about 85 to 1,300 with RNA-seq.

The library was built from roughly 400 ng RNA with molecular barcoded adaptors for alpha/delta and beta/gamma chains. In TCRdb, the reads were re-called with MiXCR into one record per CDR3 protein. The repertoire holds 48,000 or so distinct CDR3 sequences, with about 19% as singletons. Study results and limitations: Approximately 82% of IR-seq clonotypes had a single read, yet these held approximately 4% of reads. Dropping single-read clonotypes raised IR-seq and RNA-seq shared-clonotype correlation.

Germline-derived CDR1 and CDR2 are SGHTA and FQGNSA. This CDR3 spans 15 amino acids. Deletions cut 5 bases from V and 0 bases from J, with 11 bases between. For this clonotype: What it binds is unknown. A far larger clone lies a single base away; this is likely a read error.

The chain employs TRBV7-2 and TRBJ2-1, with a possible D match to TRBD2 (6 bases). The TCR was taken from a donor at least 40 years old with multiple myeloma. The specimen was a population of CD138-negative cells sorted from bone marrow. CDR3 loop: CASSPGDFSYNEQFF. CDR3 bases: TGTGCCAGCAGCCCTGGGGACTTCTCCTACAATGAGCAGTTCTTC.